This T cell receptor (beta chain) was documented in a study of OX40 agonist ivuxolimab in advanced cancers. Study context: Having had anti-PD-1, anti-PD-L1 or anti-CTLA-4 therapy before was allowed, and roughly 39% had some. Three individuals attained partial responses, comprising one hepatocellular carcinoma case and two cutaneous melanoma cases. Whole-study results and caveats: Low normalized T-cell clonal expansion was additionally recorded for some nonresponders. Partial responders at 0.1-3.0 mg/kg had among the lowest clonal expansion.

Sequencing was performed with immunoSEQ multiplex PCR; in TCRdb, only in-frame clones are kept and a portion is missing. This sample has 75,000 to 95,000 clones, with about 84% found just once. Concerning this clone: Its antigen is undetermined.

V was clipped by 1 base and J by 4 bases, with 13 bases between them. Germline values: CDR1 SGHTA, CDR2 FQGNSA. The CDR3 contains 15 residues. The TCR was taken from an adult with an advanced solid tumor such as melanoma, head and neck, liver or kidney cancer. Sample: CD4+ or CD8+ T cells sorted from blood, taken in a trial of the OX40 agonist ivuxolimab. V usage is TRBV7-2 and J usage is TRBJ1-2, with D perhaps matching TRBD1 (5 bases). The CDR3 here is CASSLGAGNGYGYTF. The CDR3 nucleotides read TGTGCCAGCAGCTTAGGTGCAGGGAATGGCTATGGCTACACCTTC.